This T cell receptor beta chain was found in a study of T-cell memory formation after mild COVID-19 (dated by TCRdb to the early 2020s). Study-level background: TCR sequence clusters from the two donors were found to be largely donor specific. Two young, previously healthy adult volunteers, one female and one male, were included in the cohort. Longitudinal TCRalpha and TCRbeta repertoire sequencing tracked T-cell clones expanding and contracting after mild COVID-19 in a couple of donors. General conclusions and limits of the study: SARS-CoV-2 specificity of the second-wave clones peaking on day 37 was not confirmed. Balanced CD4/CD8 phenotypes were observed for clones contracting from day 15 to 85, whereas a bias towards CD4+ was observed for a second wave of clones expanding from day 15 to 37. Contracting CD4+ clones turned up mainly in the CM and EM memory subsets, whereas EMRA was where CD8+ clones were enriched. Some responding clones were found in pre-infection memory, which suggests that pre-existing cross-reactive memory T cells took part in the SARS-CoV-2 response. Only two mild cases were covered in the study, and larger cohorts including severe cases with pre-infection samples were considered necessary.

Sequenced using an Illumina NovaSeq 6000. TCRalpha and TCRbeta cDNA libraries were built by 5'RACE with constant-segment primers, adding sample barcodes and unique molecular identifiers. Trizol reagent was used to extract RNA from every sample. Library amplification was performed in two PCR steps, and a second sample barcode and Illumina TruSeq adapters were introduced in the second step. The libraries were sequenced on an Illumina NovaSeq using 2 x 150 bp paired-end reads. In the paper's pipeline: The reads were demultiplexed and collapsed into UMI-guided consensus sequences using migec v1.2.7. Using mixcr v2.1.11, the UMI consensuses were aligned to TRA and TRB V and J templates and assembled into clonotypes. A clonotype was counted as expanded or contracted only when both edgeR and NoisET called the clonotype significant, with the noise models trained on biological replicates. For edgeR calls, the thresholds were a false discovery rate-adjusted p below 0.01 and a log2 fold-change of 1. As an exploratory analysis of dynamics, max-normalized trajectories of the 1000 most abundant clonotypes were examined with PCA combined with hierarchical clustering. Separately sequenced CD4+ and CD8+ repertoires were used to assign the CD4 or CD8 phenotype of responding clones. Starting from the raw public reads, TCRdb applied fastp trimming at Q25, assembled clones with MiXCR and retained in-frame beta chains. Entries are consolidated by CDR3 protein sequence, retaining the most common genes and DNA. TCRdb, not the authors, supplied the V and J calls. Present in this sample are a few hundred thousand distinct CDR3 sequences, 16% of which were seen just once. The ten biggest clones cover 20% to 25% of the sample.

This clonotype has more than one count but fewer than ten. The antigen it binds to is not known. No base-level quality is on record; no much larger clone is a single base apart. Germline trimming amounts to 2 bases on V and 3 bases on J, with 7 as the count of junction bases outside the gene matches. The germline V gene provides CDR1 SGHRS and CDR2 YFSETQ. Its CDR3 holds 16 amino acids, cysteine through phenylalanine. This entry keeps only the CDR3 DNA: 48 bases, framed from base 1. PBMCs were isolated by Ficoll-Paque density gradient centrifugation. The sequence is built from TRBV5-1 and TRBJ1-2; a stretch of 10 junction bases matches TRBD1. The clonotype comes from a man younger than 35 who had mild COVID-19 (a few samples of this study predate the infection). The sample titles of this study are shuffled in the database, so cell type and time point are left out; the donor was told from shared clones. Material for sequencing was PBMCs or a T cell subset sorted from them (not recorded which). The nucleotides read TGCGCCAGCAGCTTCGAGGTAGACAGGGGGCACTATGGCTACACCTTC. Its amino acids are CASSFEVDRGHYGYTF.